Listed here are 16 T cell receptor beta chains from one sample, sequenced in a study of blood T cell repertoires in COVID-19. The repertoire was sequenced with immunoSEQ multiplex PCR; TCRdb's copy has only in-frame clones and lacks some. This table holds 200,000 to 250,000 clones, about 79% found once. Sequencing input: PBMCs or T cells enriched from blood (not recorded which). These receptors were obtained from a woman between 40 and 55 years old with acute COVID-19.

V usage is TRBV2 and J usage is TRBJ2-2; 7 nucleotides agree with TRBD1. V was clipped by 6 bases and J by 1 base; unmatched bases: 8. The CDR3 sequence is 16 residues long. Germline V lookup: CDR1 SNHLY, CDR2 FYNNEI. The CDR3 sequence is CASRADRLRNTGELFF. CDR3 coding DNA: TGTGCCAGCAGGGCGGACAGGCTCAGGAACACCGGGGAGCTGTTTTTT.

The CDR3 DNA reads as TGTGCCAGCAAGGGCCCGGGACAGGGGGCTTCCGATGGCTACACCTTC. Protein product: CASKGPGQGASDGYTF. This chain connects TRBV9 to TRBJ1-2; 12 bases agree with TRBD1. Per germline, CDR1 SGDLS and CDR2 YYNGEE. V lost 6 bases to trimming and J lost 6 bases; unmatched junction nucleotides: 12. The CDR3 loop spans 16 amino acids. Full variable domain (remainder filled in from reference TRBV9 and TRBJ1-2): DSGVTQTPKHLITATGQRVTLRCSPRSGDLSVYWYQQSLDQGLQFLIQYYNGEERAKGNILERFSAQQFPDLHSELNLSSLELGDSALYFCASKGPGQGASDGYTFGSGTRLTVV.

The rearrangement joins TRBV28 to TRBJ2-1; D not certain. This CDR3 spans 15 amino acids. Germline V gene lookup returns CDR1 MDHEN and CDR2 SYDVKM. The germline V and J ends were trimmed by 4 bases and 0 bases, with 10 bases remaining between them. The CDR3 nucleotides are TGTGCCAGCAGTTCCTGGAGTCCCTCCTACAATGAGCAGTTCTTC. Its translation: CASSSWSPSYNEQFF.

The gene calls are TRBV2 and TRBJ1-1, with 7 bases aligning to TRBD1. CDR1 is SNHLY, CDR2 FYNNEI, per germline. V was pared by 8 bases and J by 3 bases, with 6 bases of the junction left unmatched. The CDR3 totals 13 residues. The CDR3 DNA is TGTGCCAGCGGACTTACAGGGGACACTGAAGCTTTCTTT. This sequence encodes CASGLTGDTEAFF.

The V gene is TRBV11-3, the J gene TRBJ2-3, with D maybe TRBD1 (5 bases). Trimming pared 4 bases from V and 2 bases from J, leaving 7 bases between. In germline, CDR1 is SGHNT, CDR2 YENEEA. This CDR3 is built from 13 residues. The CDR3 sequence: CASSSGNTDTQYF. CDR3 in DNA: TGTGCCAGCAGCTCAGGGAACACAGATACGCAGTATTTT.

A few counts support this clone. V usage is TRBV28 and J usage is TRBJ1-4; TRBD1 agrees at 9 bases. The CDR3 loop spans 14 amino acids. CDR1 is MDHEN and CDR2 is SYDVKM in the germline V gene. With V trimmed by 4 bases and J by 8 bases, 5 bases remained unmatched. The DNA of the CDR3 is TGTGCCAGCAGTTCGGGACAGGGAGAGGAAAAACTGTTTTTT. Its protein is CASSSGQGEEKLFF.

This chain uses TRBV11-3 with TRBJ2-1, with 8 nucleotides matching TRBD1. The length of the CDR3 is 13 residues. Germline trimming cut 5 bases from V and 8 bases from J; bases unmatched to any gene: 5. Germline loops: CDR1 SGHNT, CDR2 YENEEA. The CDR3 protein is CASSTNRGDEQFF. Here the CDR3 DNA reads TGTGCCAGCAGCACGAACAGGGGGGATGAGCAGTTCTTC.

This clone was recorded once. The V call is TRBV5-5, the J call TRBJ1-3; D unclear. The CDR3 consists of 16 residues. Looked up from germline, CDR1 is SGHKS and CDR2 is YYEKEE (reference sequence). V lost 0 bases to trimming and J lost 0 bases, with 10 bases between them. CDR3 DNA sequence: TGTGCCAGCAGCTTGGTGAGAGTCAACTCTGGAAACACCATATATTTT. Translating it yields CASSLVRVNSGNTIYF.

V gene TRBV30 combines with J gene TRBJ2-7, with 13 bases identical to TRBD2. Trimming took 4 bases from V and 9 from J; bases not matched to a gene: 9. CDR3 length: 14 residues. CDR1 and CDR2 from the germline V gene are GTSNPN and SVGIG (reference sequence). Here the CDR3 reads CAWKLAGGPEWQYF. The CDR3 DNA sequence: TGTGCCTGGAAACTAGCGGGAGGGCCGGAGTGGCAGTACTTC.

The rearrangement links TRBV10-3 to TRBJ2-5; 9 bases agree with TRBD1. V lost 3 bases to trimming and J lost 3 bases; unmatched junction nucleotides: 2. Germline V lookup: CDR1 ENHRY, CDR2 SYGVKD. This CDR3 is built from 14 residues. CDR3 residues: CAISDRTGEETQYF. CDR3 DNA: TGTGCCATCAGTGACAGGACAGGGGAAGAGACCCAGTACTTC.

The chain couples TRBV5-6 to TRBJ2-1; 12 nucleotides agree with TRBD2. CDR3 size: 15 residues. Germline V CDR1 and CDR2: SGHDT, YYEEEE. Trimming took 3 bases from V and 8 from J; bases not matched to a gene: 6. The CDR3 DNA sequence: TGTGCCAGCAGCTCTTCTAGCGGGAGGGCGTATGAGCAGTTCTTC. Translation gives CASSSSSGRAYEQFF.

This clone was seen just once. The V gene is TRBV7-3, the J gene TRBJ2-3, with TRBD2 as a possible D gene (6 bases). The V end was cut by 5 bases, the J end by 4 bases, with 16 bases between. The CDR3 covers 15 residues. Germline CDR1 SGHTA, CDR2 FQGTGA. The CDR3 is CASSISGHESDTQYF. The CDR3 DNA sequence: TGTGCCAGCAGCATTAGCGGCCATGAGTCAGATACGCAGTATTTT.

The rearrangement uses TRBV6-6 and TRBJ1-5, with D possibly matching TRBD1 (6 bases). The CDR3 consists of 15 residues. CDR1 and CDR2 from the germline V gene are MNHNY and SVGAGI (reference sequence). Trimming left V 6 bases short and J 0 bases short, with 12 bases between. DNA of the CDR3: TGTGCCAGCAGCCCGGACAGCTATAGCAATCAGCCCCAGCATTTT. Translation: CASSPDSYSNQPQHF.

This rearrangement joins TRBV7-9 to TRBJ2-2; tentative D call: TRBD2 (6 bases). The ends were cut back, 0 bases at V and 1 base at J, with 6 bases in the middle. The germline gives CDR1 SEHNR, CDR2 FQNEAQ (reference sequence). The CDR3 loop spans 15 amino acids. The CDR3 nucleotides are TGTGCCAGCAGCTTAGCTAGCGGGAACACCGGGGAGCTGTTTTTT. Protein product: CASSLASGNTGELFF.

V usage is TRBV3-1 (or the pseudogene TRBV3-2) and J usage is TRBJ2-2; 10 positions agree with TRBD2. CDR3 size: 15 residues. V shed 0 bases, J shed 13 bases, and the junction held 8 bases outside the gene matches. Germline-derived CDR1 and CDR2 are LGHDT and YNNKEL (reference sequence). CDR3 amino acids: CASSQDSSGRNRLFF. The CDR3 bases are TGTGCCAGCAGCCAAGACAGTAGCGGGAGGAATAGGCTGTTTTTT.

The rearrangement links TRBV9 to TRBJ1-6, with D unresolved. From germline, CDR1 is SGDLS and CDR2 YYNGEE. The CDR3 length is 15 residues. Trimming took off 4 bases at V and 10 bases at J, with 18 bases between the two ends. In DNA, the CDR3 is TGTGCCAGCAGCCCCGGGATCAGAGAGGCCTCACCCCTCCACTTT. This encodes CASSPGIREASPLHF.